These 3 T cell receptor beta chains came from one sample sequenced in a study of T-cell memory formation after mild COVID-19 (dated by TCRdb to the early 2020s). Receptor libraries were prepared by 5' RACE. The sequencer was an Illumina NovaSeq 6000. TCRdb itself trimmed the public reads at Q25 with fastp, ran MiXCR and retained productive beta chains. Every entry covers one CDR3 protein and lists the most common genes and DNA from its rows. The sample table holds about 280,000 distinct CDR3 sequences, of which approximately 8% were seen once. The biggest ten clones account for 22% of the sample. Sequences were obtained from PBMCs or a T cell subset sorted from them (not recorded which). These receptors all come from a man aged 18 to 30 who had mild COVID-19 (a few samples of this study predate the infection). The sample titles of this study are shuffled in the database, so cell type and time point are left out; the donor was told from shared clones.

This clonotype occurred many times. The chain couples TRBV3-1 to TRBJ2-5; a weak D match, TRBD2 (5 bases). The CDR3 is 13 amino acids. Germline assignment: CDR1 LGHDT and CDR2 YNNKEL (reference sequence). The V and J ends lost 4 bases and 9 bases respectively, with 15 bases between them. Here the CDR3 DNA reads TGTGCCAGCAGCCCCCCTAACGGGGTGGCCCAGTACTTC. Protein product: CASSPPNGVAQYF.

This clonotype was seen only a few times. The rearrangement uses TRBV5-1 and TRBJ2-2; 11 positions agree with TRBD2. Trimming took 7 bases from V and 3 from J; bases not matched to a gene: 8. Germline CDR1 reads SGHRS; CDR2 reads YFSETQ. There are 16 residues in the CDR3. The CDR3 spells CASRELAGVHTGELFF. The CDR3 DNA reads as TGCGCCAGCCGGGAACTAGCGGGGGTTCACACCGGGGAGCTGTTTTTT.

The V call is TRBV6-2 or TRBV6-3, the J call TRBJ2-3; 10 bases line up with TRBD2. Germline loops: CDR1 MNHEY, CDR2 SVGEGT. The CDR3 length is 17 residues. J lost 3 bases, V lost 7 bases, and 13 bases had no gene match. The CDR3 bases are TGTGCCAGCAACCCCCGAGGAGCGGGGGGGGGAACAGATACGCAGTATTTT. As protein: CASNPRGAGGGTDTQYF.